Included here is one T cell receptor beta chain sequence, with context. What it recognizes is unknown. TCRdb's copy holds only in-frame clones and misses some; the assay was immunoSEQ multiplex PCR. The table lists 75,000 or so clones, roughly 84% of them singletons. This sample is drawn from a study of OX40 agonist ivuxolimab in advanced cancers. Study-level information: The patients' treatment was ivuxolimab, an agonistic anti-OX40 (CD134) antibody. Findings and limits, study-wide: With doses of 0.1 to 3.0 mg/kg, CD4+ and CD8+ blood T cells had undergone clonal expansion by week 6. CD8+ T cells averaged more expanded clones than CD4+.

The CDR3 is 15 residues long. Trimming left V 4 bases short and J 3 bases short, with 12 bases between. CDR1 is SGHVS, CDR2 FNYEAQ, per germline. Excluded were patients having autoimmune disease history or systemic immunosuppression. Sequencing used CD4+ or CD8+ T cells sorted from blood, obtained in a trial of the OX40 agonist ivuxolimab. The chain combines TRBV7-6 with TRBJ2-2; no definite D call. The sequence came from an adult with an advanced solid tumor such as melanoma, head and neck, liver or kidney cancer. CDR3 in amino acids: CASSSRMSDTGELFF. The CDR3 DNA reads TGTGCCAGCAGCTCTCGAATGTCGGACACCGGGGAGCTGTTTTTT. The entire variable domain, with the rest obtained from reference TRBV7-6 and TRBJ2-2, is as follows: GAGVSQSPRYKVTKRGQDVALRCDPISGHVSLYWYRQALGQGPEFLTYFNYEAQQDKSGLPNDRFSAERPEGSISTLTIQRTEQRDSAMYRCASSSRMSDTGELFFGEGSRLTVL.